These T cell receptor beta chains were read from a single sample in a study of blood T cell repertoires in COVID-19. Clones were read by immunoSEQ multiplex PCR, and TCRdb kept only the in-frame ones, dropping some. The data show hundreds of thousands of clones, roughly 88% seen once. The material sequenced was peripheral blood. The receptor set was obtained from a woman aged 30 to 39 with active or convalescent COVID-19. CDR3s include the opening cysteine and the closing phenylalanine or tryptophan. The D gene is left open where the match is weak. Clone size appears in some rows only: once, few, many, or a class for an expanded clone.

clone size,J gene,V gene,D gene,CDR3 protein,CDR3 DNA
once,TRBJ1-2,TRBV16,NA,CASSRGTVTNYGYTF,TGTGCCAGCAGCCGCGGGACGGTGACTAACTATGGCTACACCTTC
NA,TRBJ1-1,TRBV5-4,TRBD1,CASRNRGTEAFF,TGTGCCAGCAGGAACAGGGGTACTGAAGCTTTCTTT
NA,TRBJ2-5,TRBV2,TRBD2,CASSDPGLADRRRGGETQYF,TGTGCCAGCAGTGACCCCGGACTAGCGGACCGGCGCAGGGGTGGAGAGACCCAGTACTTC
once,TRBJ1-2,TRBV5-6,NA,CASSLGQEGYTF,TGTGCCAGCAGCTTGGGACAAGAAGGCTACACCTTC
NA,TRBJ2-7,TRBV7-9,TRBD2,CASSFLAGSTYEQYF,TGTGCCAGCAGCTTTCTAGCGGGATCCACCTACGAGCAGTACTTC
NA,TRBJ2-3,TRBV12-3/TRBV12-4,NA,CASSEGRRQYF,TGTGCCAGCAGCGAGGGTCGGAGGCAGTATTTT
NA,TRBJ1-2,TRBV19,NA,CASSITETDGYGYTF,TGTGCCAGTAGTATAACCGAGACAGACGGCTATGGCTACACCTTC
NA,TRBJ1-2,TRBV5-5,NA,CASSLTGLFNYGYTF,TGTGCCAGCAGCTTGACAGGTCTCTTCAACTATGGCTACACCTTC
NA,TRBJ2-1,TRBV30,TRBD2,CAWSGVAGAGYNEQFF,TGTGCCTGGAGTGGGGTAGCGGGAGCTGGCTACAATGAGCAGTTCTTC
NA,TRBJ1-3,TRBV3-1/TRBV3-2,NA,CASSPPGSTTGNTIYF,TGTGCCAGCAGCCCCCCCGGGAGCACGACAGGAAACACCATATATTTT
NA,TRBJ1-6,TRBV27,NA,CASRKEAGAPFGLHF,TGTGCCAGCAGGAAAGAGGCAGGGGCGCCTTTTGGCCTCCACTTT
once,TRBJ1-3,TRBV10-1,NA,CASRPTTTGNTIYF,TGCGCCAGCAGACCGACAACCACTGGAAACACCATATATTTT
NA,TRBJ2-5,TRBV7-8,TRBD1,CASSLEGRGPQETQYF,TGTGCCAGCAGCTTAGAGGGCAGGGGGCCTCAAGAGACCCAGTACTTC
NA,TRBJ1-4,TRBV10-1,NA,CARGGENEKLFF,TGCGCCCGGGGGGGGGAAAATGAAAAACTGTTTTTT
NA,TRBJ1-1,TRBV12-3/TRBV12-4,NA,CASSFSRTEAFF,TGTGCCAGCAGTTTTTCCCGCACTGAAGCTTTCTTT
NA,TRBJ1-1,TRBV27,NA,CASTQGRGGHTEAFF,TGTGCCAGCACCCAAGGGAGGGGTGGGCACACTGAAGCTTTCTTT
NA,TRBJ2-3,TRBV6-4,NA,CASSDSFRDSTDTQYF,TGTGCCAGCAGTGACTCGTTTAGAGATTCGACAGATACGCAGTATTTT
NA,TRBJ2-7,TRBV27,TRBD1,CASTAGDSSYEQYF,TGTGCCAGCACAGCTGGGGACAGCTCCTACGAGCAGTACTTC
NA,TRBJ1-1,TRBV4-1,NA,CASSLVGSIYTEAFF,TGCGCCAGCAGCCTCGTCGGGTCGATTTACACTGAAGCTTTCTTT
NA,TRBJ1-1,TRBV25-1,TRBD1,CASSATGEPEAFF,TGTGCCAGCAGTGCGACAGGGGAGCCTGAAGCTTTCTTT
NA,TRBJ2-2,TRBV7-8,TRBD2,CASSFWTSGRIPHGELFF,TGTGCCAGCAGCTTCTGGACTAGCGGGAGGATTCCCCACGGGGAGCTGTTTTTT
NA,TRBJ1-1,TRBV19,NA,CASSSLQGPYTEAFF,TGTGCCAGTAGTTCCCTACAGGGCCCCTACACTGAAGCTTTCTTT
NA,TRBJ2-5,TRBV29-1,TRBD1,CSVATGEETQYF,TGCAGCGTTGCAACAGGGGAGGAGACCCAGTACTTC
few,TRBJ1-6,TRBV5-4,NA,CASGYEGRGSPLHF,TGTGCCAGCGGATACGAAGGTAGGGGATCACCCCTCCACTTT
NA,TRBJ1-1,TRBV20-1,NA,CSAGGATEAFF,TGCAGTGCTGGGGGGGCCACTGAAGCTTTCTTT
NA,TRBJ2-5,TRBV18,NA,CASSPPRYGEETQYF,TGTGCCAGCTCACCACCCAGGTACGGGGAAGAGACCCAGTACTTC
NA,TRBJ2-1,TRBV10-1,TRBD2,CASSDGALAGGYNEQFF,TGCGCCAGCAGTGATGGGGCTTTAGCGGGAGGGTACAATGAGCAGTTCTTC
few,TRBJ2-2,TRBV10-1,TRBD1,CASSTGGRSGELFF,TGCGCCAGCAGCACAGGGGGTCGGTCCGGGGAGCTGTTTTTT
NA,TRBJ2-5,TRBV3-1/TRBV3-2,NA,CASSQEGGRAFIGTQYF,TGTGCCAGCAGCCAAGAGGGGGGGCGCGCGTTCATCGGGACCCAGTACTTC
NA,TRBJ1-5,TRBV25-1,TRBD1,CASRGTGGGQPQHF,TGTGCCAGCAGGGGGACAGGGGGAGGTCAGCCCCAGCATTTT
NA,TRBJ2-1,TRBV19,NA,CASSTPGNEQFF,TGTGCCAGTAGTACCCCGGGGAATGAGCAGTTCTTC
NA,TRBJ2-1,TRBV5-5,NA,CASSSRERVYNEQFF,TGTGCCAGCAGCTCACGGGAGAGGGTATACAATGAGCAGTTCTTC
NA,TRBJ2-2,TRBV4-1,TRBD1,CASSLGTEGTGELFF,TGCGCCAGCAGCCTAGGGACAGAGGGAACCGGGGAGCTGTTTTTT
NA,TRBJ1-1,TRBV5-1,TRBD1,CASSSYGQGTMNTEAFF,TGCGCCAGCAGCTCATATGGACAGGGGACCATGAACACTGAAGCTTTCTTT
NA,TRBJ2-1,TRBV3-1/TRBV3-2,NA,CASSPNDLVSMRLSSYNEQFF,TGTGCCAGCAGCCCGAACGATCTAGTAAGTATGCGGCTTAGCTCCTACAATGAGCAGTTCTTC
NA,TRBJ1-2,TRBV5-6,TRBD1,CASSLKTGGGYGYTF,TGTGCCAGCAGCCTAAAAACAGGGGGCGGATATGGCTACACCTTC